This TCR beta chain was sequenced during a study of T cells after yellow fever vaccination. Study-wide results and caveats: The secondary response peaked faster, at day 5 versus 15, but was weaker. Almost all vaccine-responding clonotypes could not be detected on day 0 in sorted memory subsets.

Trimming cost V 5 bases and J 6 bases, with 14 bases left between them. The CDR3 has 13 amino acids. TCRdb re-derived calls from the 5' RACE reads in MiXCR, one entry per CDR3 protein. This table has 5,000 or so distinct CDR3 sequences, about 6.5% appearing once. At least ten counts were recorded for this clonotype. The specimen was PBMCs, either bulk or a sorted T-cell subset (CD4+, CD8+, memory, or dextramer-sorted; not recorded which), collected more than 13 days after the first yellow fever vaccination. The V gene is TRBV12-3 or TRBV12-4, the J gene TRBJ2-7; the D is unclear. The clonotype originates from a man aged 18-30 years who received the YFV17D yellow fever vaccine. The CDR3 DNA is TGTGCCAGCAGTCCCGGACCCCCCTCCGAGCAGTACTTC. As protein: CASSPGPPSEQYF.